These 4 T cell receptor beta chains were all obtained from the same sample, sequenced in a study of T-cell reconstitution after alpha-beta-depleted transplantation in children. Unique molecular identifiers were incorporated when the TCRbeta library was constructed. One entry per CDR3 protein results from TCRdb running MiXCR on the PCR reads. The sample shows about 980,000 distinct CDR3 sequences, less than 30% of them seen only once. This specimen was PBMCs, mostly from graft donor cells, taken 360 days after TCRalphabeta/CD19-depleted stem cell transplant. These receptors all come from a boy younger than two who had a stem cell transplant for SCID, so the T cells may come from the graft donor.

This chain joins TRBV7-9 and TRBJ2-2; maybe TRBD1 (5 bases). The CDR3 spans 14 residues. CDR1 SEHNR and CDR2 FQNEAQ come from the germline V gene (reference sequence). Trimming pared 3 bases from V and 5 bases from J, leaving 10 bases between. The chain's CDR3 is CASSLQGKTGELFF. CDR3 bases: TGTGCCAGCAGCTTGCAGGGCAAGACCGGGGAGCTGTTTTTT.

V is TRBV12-3 or TRBV12-4 and J is TRBJ1-1; possibly TRBD1 for D (5 bases). V lost 10 bases, J lost 4 bases, and 19 bases lay in between. The CDR3 runs 14 residues. CDR3 in amino acids: CATTPGPAGTEAFF. Here the CDR3 DNA reads TGTGCCACCACCCCAGGGCCCGCTGGCACTGAAGCTTTCTTT.

Notes on this clonotype: The final CDR3 position lacks the conserved phenylalanine or tryptophan, pointing to a likely read error. DNA of the CDR3: TGTGCCAGCAGTTTCGGGACTTTCCCTAGGTCCTACGAGCAGTACTGC. As protein: CASSFGTFPRSYEQYC. The J gene is TRBJ2-7, the V gene TRBV6-5; D is possibly TRBD2 (6 bases). This CDR3 contains 16 residues. The ends were cut back, 4 bases at V and 1 base at J, with 17 bases in the middle. The germline gives CDR1 MNHEY, CDR2 SVGAGI.

V usage is TRBV24-1 and J usage is TRBJ2-5; no definite D call. This CDR3 is built from 15 residues. The germline V gene encodes CDR1 KGHDR and CDR2 SFDVKD. Trimming took 6 bases from V and 0 from J, leaving 13 bases between them. CDR3 in amino acids: CATSSRDPYQETQYF. The CDR3 coding sequence is TGTGCCACCAGTTCCAGAGACCCGTACCAAGAGACCCAGTACTTC.